This paragraph reports one TCR beta chain. Its antigen is currently unknown. Per germline, CDR1 SGHRS and CDR2 YFSETQ. V gave up 0 bases and J gave up 3 bases, with 19 bases separating them. The CDR3 length is 17 residues. Per-sample yields of isolated PBMCs were at least 6 million. This sample is drawn from a study of blood T cells in healthy people across ages. General observations from the study: Per million T cells, the diversity of TCR beta decreased roughly linearly as age advanced.

A second PCR of about 7 to 11 cycles used a sample-barcoded 5' primer and a J-beta primer mix. TCRdb recomputed calls from the 5' RACE reads with MiXCR, one row per CDR3 protein. The sample gives some 1.8 million distinct CDR3 sequences, approximately 40% of which show up once; 20% to 25% is in the top ten. The V and J genes are TRBV5-1 and TRBJ2-7, with D possibly TRBD1 on 5 matching bases. The origin of this receptor is a human donor in good health. Sequencing input: blood. Here the CDR3 DNA reads TGCGCCAGCAGCTTGGTAAGCATGACAAGAAGGGGCTACGAGCAGTACTTC. It encodes CASSLVSMTRRGYEQYF.